This TCR beta chain was sequenced during a study of T cells after yellow fever vaccination (dated by TCRdb to between 2018 and 2021). Context from the whole study: The SMART-Seq v4 Ultra Low Input RNA kit was used to prepare libraries from fractions with low cell numbers. To track T-cell clones before and after primary and booster YFV17D yellow fever vaccination, bulk TCR alpha and beta repertoires were sequenced longitudinally. Two healthy male donors, one aged 18 to 29 and one aged 30 to 40 years, were included in the cohort. Blood was drawn at multiple timepoints before and after primary and secondary immunization, with bulk PBMC replicates and cell subsets isolated. What the authors observed across the whole study: Most clones expanded after primary vaccination (96% of CD4 and about 85% of CD8) were re-detected after the booster, suggesting that broad memory maintenance occurred. Compared with the primary T-cell response, the secondary T-cell response was faster but weaker, reaching its peak on day 5 rather than on day 15. Only a couple of donors were included in the study, so the extent to which the findings can be generalized is limited. A small fraction of clonotypes appeared in both the CD4 and CD8 compartments, likely as a result of convergent recombination. Because abundant contaminating clonotypes from the bulk population could be contained in FACS-sorted repertoires, computational filtering was required.

Including the terminal cysteine and phenylalanine, the CDR3 comprises 12 residues. This entry keeps only the CDR3 DNA: 36 bases, framed from base 1. The CDR1 and CDR2 encoded by the germline V gene (reference sequence) are DFQATT and SNEGSKA. Concerning this clonotype itself: The target of this receptor is not known. An end of the junction differs from the germline gene, which may be a read error.

TCR cDNA was made using 5'RACE template switching, a step that added a universal primer site and unique molecular identifiers. cDNA synthesis was primed from both the TCR alpha and TCR beta constant segments. Two PCR steps were used to amplify libraries, with sample barcodes and sequencing adapters being added in the second step. Sequencing of libraries was done on Illumina HiSeq 2500 (2x100 bp) or NovaSeq (2x150 bp). The original pipeline was this. Reads were demultiplexed and collapsed into UMI consensus sequences with MIGEC, and V(D)J alignment was performed with MiXCR. Clonotypes responding to the vaccine were identified with edgeR on replicate PBMC samples, with the criteria of FDR below 0.01 and a log2 fold change above 5 up to day 15. CD4 or CD8 identity was assigned to each bulk clonotype according to whether the clonotype was present at higher abundance in the sequenced CD4 repertoire or the sequenced CD8 repertoire. TCRdb itself trimmed the public reads at Q25 with fastp, ran MiXCR and retained productive beta chains. Entries that share a CDR3 protein sequence are merged under the most common genes and DNA. TCRdb, not the authors, supplied the V and J calls. For this sample the table gives approximately 550,000 distinct CDR3 sequences, of which less than 15% were detected only once. The ten largest clonotypes hold around an eighth of the sample.

The treatment or condition label of this sample denotes: live attenuated yellow fever vaccine strain. At every blood-draw timepoint, two biological replicates of bulk PBMCs were collected. PBMCs were isolated from peripheral blood using a standard Ficoll-Paque protocol. RNA was extracted with TriZol from bulk PBMCs, CD4 and CD8 fractions, and dextramer-positive and dextramer-negative fractions. Specimen: PBMCs, collected on the day of the yellow fever booster vaccination. Recombination linked TRBV20-1 to TRBJ2-2; TRBD1 could be the D gene, as 5 bases match. The receptor was isolated from a man aged 25 to 40 who received the YFV17D yellow fever vaccine. DNA sequence: TGCAGTGCTTACAGGAACGCCGGGGAGCTGTTTTTT. Protein translation: CSAYRNAGELFF.